These 30 T cell receptor beta chains share one sample of origin, sequenced in a study of blood T cells in healthy people across ages. Alongside a J-beta primer mix, a sample-barcoded 5' primer served in a second PCR lasting roughly 6 to 11 cycles. One entry per CDR3 protein results from TCRdb running MiXCR on the 5' RACE reads. The table includes about 570,000 distinct CDR3 sequences, 25% to 35% detected once. The same data also contributed to another study, on T cells of mothers and their children.

The specimen sequenced was blood. The receptors derive from a boy between 2 and 10 years old in good health.

In its sample, this clonotype was seen many times. The genes are TRBV11-3 and TRBJ1-1, with D uncertain. With 2 bases removed from V and 0 bases from J, the gap between germline ends came to 4 bases. Germline CDR1 is SGHNT and CDR2 is YENEEA. The length of the CDR3 is 13 residues. CDR3 coding DNA: TGTGCCAGCAGCTTATCCATGAACACTGAAGCTTTCTTT. The encoded protein is CASSLSMNTEAFF.

The chain is built from TRBV12-3 or TRBV12-4 and TRBJ2-4; D may correspond to TRBD1 or TRBD2 (5 bases each). The germline V and J ends were trimmed by 3 bases and 0 bases, with 15 bases remaining between them. The CDR3 runs 17 residues. This CDR3 is CASSFLGLALAKNIQYF. The CDR3 nucleotides are TGTGCCAGCAGTTTCTTGGGGCTAGCTTTAGCCAAAAACATTCAGTACTTC.

CDR3 nucleotides: TGTGCCAGCAGCGTAGATGGGGGCCGATCTGAAAAACTGTTTTTT. This encodes CASSVDGGRSEKLFF. This rearrangement joins TRBV9 to TRBJ1-4; D perhaps matches TRBD1 (6 bases). Between the trimmed V and J ends, which lost 0 bases and 7 bases, there was a span of 13 bases. This CDR3 spans 15 amino acids. In germline, CDR1 is SGDLS, CDR2 YYNGEE.

This clonotype appeared a few times. The CDR3 DNA is TGTGCCAGCAGCCTACGGGGGCCCCTTTATGGCTACACCTTC. Translation gives CASSLRGPLYGYTF. The chain carries TRBV4-2 and TRBJ1-2, with D possibly TRBD1 on 6 matching bases. This CDR3 is built from 14 residues. V was pared by 4 bases and J by 5 bases, with 14 bases between. The germline V gene has CDR1 LGHNA and CDR2 YNFKEQ.

V and J are TRBV5-1 and TRBJ1-2, with D uncertain. V lost 0 bases to trimming and J lost 1 base, with 7 bases between them. The CDR3 consists of 14 residues. The germline gives CDR1 SGHRS, CDR2 YFSETQ. CDR3 in amino acids: CASSLAVSNYGYTF. The CDR3 nucleotides read TGCGCCAGCAGCTTGGCCGTCAGTAACTATGGCTACACCTTC.

This clonotype showed up just a few times. The gene calls are TRBV6-5 and TRBJ1-2; 7 bases map to TRBD1. The CDR3 contains 15 residues. V shed 0 bases, J shed 2 bases, and the junction held 3 bases outside the gene matches. Germline V gives CDR1 MNHEY, CDR2 SVGAGI. CDR3 loop: CASSYSDRPNYGYTF. CDR3 DNA: TGTGCCAGCAGTTACTCGGACAGGCCGAACTATGGCTACACCTTC.

For the CDR3, the DNA is TGCAGTGCTAGTGGGGGCGGGACAGGGCATGGCTACACCTTC. This translates into CSASGGGTGHGYTF. The rearrangement uses TRBV20-1 and TRBJ1-2; 9 nucleotides line up with TRBD1. The CDR3 totals 14 residues. The V and J ends lost 3 bases and 6 bases, in that order; junction bases with no gene match: 8. Germline-derived CDR1 and CDR2 are DFQATT and SNEGSKA (reference sequence).

This rearrangement joins TRBV5-1 to TRBJ2-7; TRBD1 agrees at 9 bases. Germline V CDR1 and CDR2: SGHRS, YFSETQ. J gave up 4 bases and V 4 bases, and 9 bases lay outside the gene matches. This CDR3 spans 15 amino acids. CDR3 in amino acids: CASSPSWDREYEQYF. CDR3 coding DNA: TGCGCCAGCAGCCCCTCTTGGGACAGGGAGTACGAGCAGTACTTC.

This chain joins TRBV3-1 and TRBJ2-4; 9 nucleotides match TRBD1. V trimming: 1 base; J trimming: 6 bases; junction bases outside the gene matches: 7. CDR1 is LGHDT, CDR2 YNNKEL, per germline (reference sequence). This CDR3 is built from 16 residues. DNA of the CDR3: TGTGCCAGCAGCCAAGGAGGACAGGGGCTTGGAAACATTCAGTACTTC. It is translated as CASSQGGQGLGNIQYF.

The J gene is TRBJ2-5, the V gene TRBV9; no firm D call. The J call may be incorrect, as the DNA end agrees better with TRBJ2-1. Germline loops: CDR1 SGDLS, CDR2 YYNGEE. The CDR3 contains 13 residues. The CDR3 bases are TGTGCCAGCAGCGTAGTTGCTCTCAATGAGCAGTTCTTC. Residues: CASSVVALNEQFF.

The V gene is TRBV20-1, the J gene TRBJ2-5; perhaps TRBD2 as D (6 bases). The V end was cut by 7 bases, the J end by 9 bases, with 18 bases between. CDR1 and CDR2 (germline): DFQATT, SNEGSKA (reference sequence). The CDR3 contains 12 residues. The DNA for the CDR3 is TGCAGTGGAGGGGAGGAGCGGTCCGCCCAGTACTTC. As protein: CSGGEERSAQYF.

V is TRBV7-9 and J is TRBJ2-5; D may be TRBD2 (6 bases). The germline CDR1 and CDR2 sequences are SEHNR and FQNEAQ (reference sequence). The V end lost 5 bases, the J end lost 7 bases, and 17 bases lay between the germline ends. The length of the CDR3 is 14 residues. CDR3 region: CASSIRDSVGTQYF. The CDR3 DNA reads as TGTGCCAGCAGCATAAGGGACTCCGTGGGGACCCAGTACTTC.

This clonotype was picked up one time. This chain uses TRBV3-1 with TRBJ2-5; TRBD2 agrees at 10 bases. The DNA end lines up better with TRBJ2-7; the J call may be wrong. The CDR3 has 15 amino acids. CDR1 and CDR2 from the germline V gene are LGHDT and YNNKEL (reference sequence). CDR3 loop: CASSQAASGSFEQYF. The CDR3 bases are TGTGCCAGCAGCCAAGCTGCTAGCGGGAGTTTCGAGCAGTACTTC.

This chain connects TRBV21-1 to TRBJ1-2; TRBD1 is the table's D call, not checked against the DNA. TRBV21-1 is a pseudogene locus. This CDR3 contains 11 residues. In nucleotides, the CDR3 is TGTGCCAGCAGCAAAGTGTTCCGGGACCTCTTC. This gives the protein CASSKVFRDLF.

Here the CDR3 reads CASSQLGLVRGSEQYF. CDR3 DNA: TGTGCCAGCAGCCAGTTGGGTTTAGTGAGGGGCAGCGAGCAGTACTTC. This chain connects TRBV3-1 to TRBJ2-7; D is possibly TRBD1 or TRBD2 (5 bases each). The CDR3 contains 16 residues. Germline-derived CDR1 and CDR2 are LGHDT and YNNKEL (reference sequence). Trimming cost V 3 bases and J 6 bases, with 21 bases left between them.

There are a few counts of this clonotype. This rearrangement joins TRBV19 to TRBJ1-2; 7 nucleotides agree with TRBD1. The germline CDR1 and CDR2 sequences are LNHDA and SQIVND (reference sequence). This CDR3 has 15 residues. J gave up 0 bases and V 7 bases, and 8 bases lay outside the gene matches. The CDR3 DNA reads TGTGCCAGTACTCGGACAGGTTCCGCTAACTATGGCTACACCTTC. The encoded protein is CASTRTGSANYGYTF.

This clonotype was detected a few times. The chain links TRBV7-9 to TRBJ2-5; perhaps TRBD2 as D (6 bases). V was shortened by 6 bases and J by 5 bases, with 16 bases between the two germline ends. This CDR3 region has 14 residues. CDR1 is SEHNR and CDR2 is FQNEAQ in the germline V gene (reference sequence). The CDR3 sequence is CASRGTVLRETQYF. CDR3 DNA: TGTGCCAGCAGGGGGACTGTGCTACGGGAGACCCAGTACTTC. Supplemented by reference TRBV7-9 and TRBJ2-5, the full variable domain reads DTGVSQNPRHKITKRGQNVTFRCDPISEHNRLYWYRQTLGQGPEFLTYFQNEAQLEKSRLLSDRFSAERPKGSFSTLEIQRTEQGDSAMYLCASRGTVLRETQYFGPGTRLLVL.

The chain combines TRBV12-3 or TRBV12-4 with TRBJ2-3; 9 bases line up with TRBD2. The CDR3 runs 16 residues. The J segment lost 0 bases and the V segment lost 2 bases, leaving 3 bases of the junction unmatched. Here the CDR3 reads CASSLYLAGSTDTQYF. The CDR3 region has the DNA TGTGCCAGCAGTTTATATCTAGCGGGGAGCACAGATACGCAGTATTTT.

This clonotype was observed a handful of times. The chain recombines TRBV10-2 with TRBJ2-1; D uncertain. Germline V gene sequence: CDR1 WSHSY, CDR2 SAAADI. Trimming left V 10 bases short and J 6 bases short, with 7 bases between. The CDR3 is 10 residues long. CDR3 in amino acids: CATASNEQFF. CDR3 bases: TGCGCCACGGCCAGCAATGAGCAGTTCTTC.

This clonotype has only a few counts. The rearrangement links TRBV6-4 to TRBJ2-2; D is undetermined. The germline V gene has CDR1 MRHNA and CDR2 SNTAGT. Trimming shortened V by 0 bases and J by 3 bases, and 5 bases separated the two germline ends. CDR3 length: 14 amino acids. The CDR3 reads CASSDSTDTGELFF. The CDR3 DNA reads TGTGCCAGCAGTGACTCCACGGACACCGGGGAGCTGTTTTTT.

There are a few counts of this clonotype. The gene calls are TRBV28 and TRBJ2-3; D gene ambiguous. Trimming removed 4 bases from V and 2 bases from J, with 10 bases in between. The CDR3 loop spans 14 amino acids. The germline V gene has CDR1 MDHEN and CDR2 SYDVKM. CDR3 sequence: CASSSWGNTDTQYF. The CDR3, as DNA: TGTGCCAGCAGTTCATGGGGAAACACAGATACGCAGTATTTT.

This clonotype was observed a few times. The genes are TRBV5-1 and TRBJ2-1, with 14 bases that match TRBD2. The CDR3 totals 17 residues. Trimming at V came to 0 bases and at J to 7 bases, leaving 6 bases not matched to a gene. Germline values: CDR1 SGHRS, CDR2 YFSETQ. The CDR3 coding sequence is TGCGCCAGCAGCTTGGCCGGGACTAGCGGGAGTTCGAATGAGCAGTTCTTC. It specifies CASSLAGTSGSSNEQFF.

This clonotype was counted at least ten times. The rearrangement joins TRBV24-1 to TRBJ1-2; D gene unclear. The CDR3 contains 12 residues. Looked up from germline, CDR1 is KGHDR and CDR2 is SFDVKD. V was clipped by 3 bases and J by 8 bases, with 9 bases between them. CDR3 in amino acids: CATSDPSEGYTF. As DNA, the CDR3 is TGTGCCACCAGTGATCCCAGTGAGGGCTACACCTTC.

The V call is TRBV28, the J call TRBJ2-7, with 11 positions matching TRBD1. CDR3 length equals 16 residues. The ends lost 6 bases at V and 3 bases at J; junction bases unmatched: 10. Germline lookup yields CDR1 MDHEN and CDR2 SYDVKM. The CDR3 sequence: CASSPLLGQGDYEQYF. The CDR3 DNA is TGTGCCAGCAGCCCACTCCTGGGACAGGGGGACTACGAGCAGTACTTC.

This clonotype has a handful of counts. V is TRBV12-3 or TRBV12-4 and J is TRBJ2-7, with D maybe TRBD2 (6 bases). V dropped 5 bases and J dropped 3 bases, with 11 bases sitting between them. The CDR3 length is 13 residues. As DNA, the CDR3 is TGTGCCAGCAGTGTGGGGACTCTCTACGAGCAGTACTTC. This codes for CASSVGTLYEQYF.

This clonotype was seen ten or more times. The chain links TRBV10-3 to TRBJ2-7; 8 positions match TRBD1. V lost 0 bases and J lost 5; bases outside the gene matches: 9. This CDR3 is built from 16 residues. Germline V gives CDR1 ENHRY, CDR2 SYGVKD. The CDR3 bases are TGTGCCATCAGTGAGTCGATGGACAGGGTTGGTCACGAGCAGTACTTC. Translation gives CAISESMDRVGHEQYF.

This clonotype was detected a few times. V is TRBV3-1 and J is TRBJ2-1; 7 nucleotides agree with TRBD2. The CDR3 is 14 residues long. Germline CDR1 and CDR2: LGHDT and YNNKEL (reference sequence). The V and J ends lost 5 bases and 7 bases, in that order; junction bases with no gene match: 8. CDR3 coding DNA: TGTGCCAGCAGCTTAACAAGCGGGATAAATGAGCAGTTCTTC. Its protein product is CASSLTSGINEQFF.

This chain connects TRBV6-2 or TRBV6-3 to TRBJ2-1; 7 bases agree with TRBD2. CDR1 is MNHEY, CDR2 SVGEGT, per germline. The CDR3 contains 17 residues. V trimming: 6 bases; J trimming: 0 bases; junction bases outside the gene matches: 11. The CDR3 loop reads CASRPSHRGVSYNEQFF. In DNA form, the CDR3 reads TGTGCCAGCAGGCCCAGTCACCGGGGGGTCTCCTACAATGAGCAGTTCTTC.

The chain uses TRBV29-1 and TRBJ2-5; TRBD1 is a possible D gene (6 bases). Germline V gene sequence: CDR1 SQVTM, CDR2 ANQGSEA. The CDR3 has 12 residues. The germline V and J ends were trimmed by 5 bases and 0 bases, with 7 bases remaining between them. This chain's CDR3 is CSVWTDQETQYF. CDR3 DNA: TGCAGCGTTTGGACAGACCAAGAGACCCAGTACTTC. Full variable domain (remainder filled in from reference TRBV29-1 and TRBJ2-5): SAVISQKPSRDICQRGTSLTIQCQVDSQVTMMFWYRQQPGQSLTLIATANQGSEATYESGFVIDKFPISRPNLTFSTLTVSNMSPEDSSIYLCSVWTDQETQYFGPGTRLLVL.

This rearrangement joins TRBV4-1 to TRBJ2-5; D perhaps matches TRBD2 (6 bases). The J call may be faulty, since TRBJ2-7 better matches the DNA end. This CDR3 has 16 residues. Germline V gene lookup returns CDR1 MGHRA and CDR2 YSYEKL. Written as DNA, the CDR3 is TGCGCCAGCAGCCCGATCGGAGGGAGGTACTCCTACGAGCAGTACTTC. This encodes CASSPIGGRYSYEQYF.